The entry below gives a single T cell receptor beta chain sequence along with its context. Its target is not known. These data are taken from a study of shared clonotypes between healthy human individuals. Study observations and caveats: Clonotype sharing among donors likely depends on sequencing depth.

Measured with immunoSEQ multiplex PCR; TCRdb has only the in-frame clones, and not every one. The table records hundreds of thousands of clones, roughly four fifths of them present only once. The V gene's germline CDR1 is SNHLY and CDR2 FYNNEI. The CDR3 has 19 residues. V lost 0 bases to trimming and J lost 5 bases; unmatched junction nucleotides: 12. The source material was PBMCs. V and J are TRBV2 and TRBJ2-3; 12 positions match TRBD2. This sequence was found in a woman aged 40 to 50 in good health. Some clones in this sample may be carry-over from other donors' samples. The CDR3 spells CASSEAVLAGGPGGDTQYF. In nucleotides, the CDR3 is TGTGCCAGCAGTGAAGCGGTGCTAGCGGGAGGGCCCGGAGGAGATACGCAGTATTTT.